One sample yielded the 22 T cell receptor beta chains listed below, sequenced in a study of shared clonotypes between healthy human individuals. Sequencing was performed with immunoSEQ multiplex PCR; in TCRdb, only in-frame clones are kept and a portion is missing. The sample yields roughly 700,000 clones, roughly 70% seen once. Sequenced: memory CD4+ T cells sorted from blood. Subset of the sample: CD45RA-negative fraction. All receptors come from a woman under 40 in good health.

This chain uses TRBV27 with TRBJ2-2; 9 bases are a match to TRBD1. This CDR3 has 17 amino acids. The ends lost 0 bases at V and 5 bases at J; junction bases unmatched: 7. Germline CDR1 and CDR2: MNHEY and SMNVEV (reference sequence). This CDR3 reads CASSLSPGQGVTGELFF. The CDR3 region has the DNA TGTGCCAGCAGTTTATCGCCGGGACAGGGTGTAACCGGGGAGCTGTTTTTT.

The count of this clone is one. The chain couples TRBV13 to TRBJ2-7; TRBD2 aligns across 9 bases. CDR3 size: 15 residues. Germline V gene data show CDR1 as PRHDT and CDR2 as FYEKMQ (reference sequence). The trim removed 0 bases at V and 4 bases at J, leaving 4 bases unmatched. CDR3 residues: CASSLGGTSRYEQYF. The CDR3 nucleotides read TGTGCCAGCAGCTTAGGCGGGACTAGCCGTTACGAGCAGTACTTC.

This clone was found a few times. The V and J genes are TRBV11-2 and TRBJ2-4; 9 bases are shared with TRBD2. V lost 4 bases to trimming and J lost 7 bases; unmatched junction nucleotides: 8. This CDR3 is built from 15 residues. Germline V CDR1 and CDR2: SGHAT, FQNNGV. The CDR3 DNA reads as TGTGCCAGCAGCTCTAGACTAGCGGCAAGTAACATTCAGTACTTC. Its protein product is CASSSRLAASNIQYF.

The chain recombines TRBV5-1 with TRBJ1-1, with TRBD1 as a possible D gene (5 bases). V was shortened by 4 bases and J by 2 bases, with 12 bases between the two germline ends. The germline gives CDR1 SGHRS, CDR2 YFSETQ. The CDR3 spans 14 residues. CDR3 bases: TGCGCCAGCAGCCTACAGGTGACCAACACTGAAGCTTTCTTT. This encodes CASSLQVTNTEAFF.

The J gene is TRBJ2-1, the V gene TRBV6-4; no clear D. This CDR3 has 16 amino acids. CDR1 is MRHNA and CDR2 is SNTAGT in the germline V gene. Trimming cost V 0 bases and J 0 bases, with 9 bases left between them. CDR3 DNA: TGTGCCAGCAGTGACTCGCGCCTGAGCTCCTACAATGAGCAGTTCTTC. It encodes CASSDSRLSSYNEQFF.

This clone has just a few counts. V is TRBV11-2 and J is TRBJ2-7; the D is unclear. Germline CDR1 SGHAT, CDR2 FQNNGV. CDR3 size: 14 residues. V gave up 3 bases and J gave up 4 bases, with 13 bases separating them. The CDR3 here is CASSLGSQMYEQYF. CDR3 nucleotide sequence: TGTGCCAGCAGCTTGGGTTCTCAGATGTACGAGCAGTACTTC.

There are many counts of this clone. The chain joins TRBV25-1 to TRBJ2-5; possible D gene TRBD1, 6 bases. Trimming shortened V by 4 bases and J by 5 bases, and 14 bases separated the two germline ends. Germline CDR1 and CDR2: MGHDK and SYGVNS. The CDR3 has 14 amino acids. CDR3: CASSGNRVMETQYF. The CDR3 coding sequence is TGTGCCAGCAGTGGAAACAGGGTGATGGAGACCCAGTACTTC.

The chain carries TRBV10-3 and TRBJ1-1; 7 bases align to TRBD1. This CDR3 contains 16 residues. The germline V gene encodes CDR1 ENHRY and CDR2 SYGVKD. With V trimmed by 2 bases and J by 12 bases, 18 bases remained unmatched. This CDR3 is CAISEGWTGAPAKPFF. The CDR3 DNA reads TGTGCCATCAGTGAGGGGTGGACAGGAGCCCCCGCCAAACCTTTCTTT.

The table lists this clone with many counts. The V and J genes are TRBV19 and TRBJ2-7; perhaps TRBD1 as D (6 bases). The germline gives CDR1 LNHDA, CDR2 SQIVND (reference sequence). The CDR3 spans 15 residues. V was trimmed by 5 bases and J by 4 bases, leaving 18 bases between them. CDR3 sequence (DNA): TGTGCCAGTAGTGGGGGCCCTCGGACATATTACGAGCAGTACTTC. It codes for CASSGGPRTYYEQYF.

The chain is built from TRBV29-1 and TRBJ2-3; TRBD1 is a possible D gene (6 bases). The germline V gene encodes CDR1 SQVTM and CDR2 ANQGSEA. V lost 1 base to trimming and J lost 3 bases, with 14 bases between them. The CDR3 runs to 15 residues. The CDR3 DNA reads TGCAGCGTTGAAGCCCTCAACAGGGCTACAGATACGCAGTATTTT. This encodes CSVEALNRATDTQYF.

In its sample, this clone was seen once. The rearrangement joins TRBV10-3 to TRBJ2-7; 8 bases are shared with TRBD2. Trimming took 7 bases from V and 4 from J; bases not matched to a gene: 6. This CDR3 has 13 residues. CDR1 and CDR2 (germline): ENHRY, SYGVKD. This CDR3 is CAIKPAGAYEQYF. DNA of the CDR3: TGTGCCATCAAGCCAGCGGGAGCATACGAGCAGTACTTC.

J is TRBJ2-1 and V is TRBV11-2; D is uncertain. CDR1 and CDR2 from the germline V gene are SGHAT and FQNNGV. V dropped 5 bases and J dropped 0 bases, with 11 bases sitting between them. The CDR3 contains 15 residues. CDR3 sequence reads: CASSANLDSYNEQFF. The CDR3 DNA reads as TGTGCCAGCAGCGCCAATCTCGACTCCTACAATGAGCAGTTCTTC.

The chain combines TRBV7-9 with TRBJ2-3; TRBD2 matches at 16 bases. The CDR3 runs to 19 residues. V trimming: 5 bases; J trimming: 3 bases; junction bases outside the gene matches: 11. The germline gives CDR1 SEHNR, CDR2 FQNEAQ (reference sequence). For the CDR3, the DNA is TGTGCCAGCAGCCGTCCCGGGACTAGCGGGAGGGTTAGTACAGATACGCAGTATTTT. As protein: CASSRPGTSGRVSTDTQYF.

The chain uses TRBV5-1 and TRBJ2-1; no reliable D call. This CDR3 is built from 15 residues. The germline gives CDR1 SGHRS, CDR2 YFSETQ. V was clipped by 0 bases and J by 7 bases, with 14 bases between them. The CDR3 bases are TGCGCCAGCAGCTTGGGCCCAATCGGCCATAATGAGCAGTTCTTC. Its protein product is CASSLGPIGHNEQFF.

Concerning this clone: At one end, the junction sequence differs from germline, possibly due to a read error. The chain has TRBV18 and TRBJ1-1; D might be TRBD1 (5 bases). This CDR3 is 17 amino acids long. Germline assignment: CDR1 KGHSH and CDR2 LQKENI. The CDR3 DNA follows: TGTGCCAGCTCTCCACCGGGACTCCAAGGCCTAAACACTGAAGCTTTCTTT. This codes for CASSPPGLQGLNTEAFF. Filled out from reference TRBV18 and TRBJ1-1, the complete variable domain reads NAGVMQNPRHLVRRRGQEARLRCSPMKGHSHVYWYRQLPEEGLKFMVYLQKENIIDESGMPKERFSAEFPKEGPSILRIQQVVRGDSAAYFCASSPPGLQGLNTEAFFGQGTRLTVV.

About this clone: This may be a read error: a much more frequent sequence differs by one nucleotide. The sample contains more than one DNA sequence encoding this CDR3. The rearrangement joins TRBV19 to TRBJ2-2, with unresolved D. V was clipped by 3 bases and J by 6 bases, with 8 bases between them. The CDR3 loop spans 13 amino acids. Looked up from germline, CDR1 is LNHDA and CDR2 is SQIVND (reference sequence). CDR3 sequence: CASSMAQSGELFF. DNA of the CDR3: TGTGCCAGTAGTATGGCTCAGTCCGGGGAGCTGTTTTTT.

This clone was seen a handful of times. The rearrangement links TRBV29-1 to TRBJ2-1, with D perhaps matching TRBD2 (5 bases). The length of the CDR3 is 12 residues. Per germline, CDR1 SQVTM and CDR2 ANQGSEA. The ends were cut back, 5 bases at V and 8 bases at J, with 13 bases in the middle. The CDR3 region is CSVKRVGDEQFF. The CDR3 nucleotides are TGCAGCGTTAAGAGGGTTGGTGATGAGCAGTTCTTC.

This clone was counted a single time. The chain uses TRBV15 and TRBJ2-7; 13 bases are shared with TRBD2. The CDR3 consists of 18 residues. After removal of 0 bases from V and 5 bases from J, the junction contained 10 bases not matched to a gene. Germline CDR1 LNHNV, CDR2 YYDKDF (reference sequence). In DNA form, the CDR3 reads TGTGCCACCAGCAGAGATACTAGCGGGAGGGCCTCTTTGGACGAGCAGTACTTC. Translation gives CATSRDTSGRASLDEQYF.

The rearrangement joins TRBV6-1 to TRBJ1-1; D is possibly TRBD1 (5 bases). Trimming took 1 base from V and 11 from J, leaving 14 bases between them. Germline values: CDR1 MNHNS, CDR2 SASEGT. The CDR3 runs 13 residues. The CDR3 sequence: CASSEEARGLAFF. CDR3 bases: TGTGCCAGCAGTGAAGAGGCCCGGGGCTTGGCTTTCTTT.

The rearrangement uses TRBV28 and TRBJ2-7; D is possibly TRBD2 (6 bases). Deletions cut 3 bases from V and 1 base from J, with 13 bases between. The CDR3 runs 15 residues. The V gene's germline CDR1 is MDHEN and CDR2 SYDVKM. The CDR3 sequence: CASSFVGSSSYEQYF. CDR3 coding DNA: TGTGCCAGCAGTTTTGTCGGGAGTAGTTCCTACGAGCAGTACTTC.

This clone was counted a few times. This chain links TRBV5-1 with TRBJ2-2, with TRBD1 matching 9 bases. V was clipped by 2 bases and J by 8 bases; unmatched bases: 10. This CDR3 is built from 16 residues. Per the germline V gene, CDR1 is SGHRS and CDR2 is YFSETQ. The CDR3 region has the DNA TGCGCCAGCAGCTTTGAAAGCGGGACAGGGTATGGGGAGCTGTTTTTT. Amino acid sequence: CASSFESGTGYGELFF. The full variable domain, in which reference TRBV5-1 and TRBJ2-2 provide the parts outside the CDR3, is KAGVTQTPRYLIKTRGQQVTLSCSPISGHRSVSWYQQTPGQGLQFLFEYFSETQRNKGNFPGRFSGRQFSNSRSEMNVSTLELGDSALYLCASSFESGTGYGELFFGEGSRLTVL.

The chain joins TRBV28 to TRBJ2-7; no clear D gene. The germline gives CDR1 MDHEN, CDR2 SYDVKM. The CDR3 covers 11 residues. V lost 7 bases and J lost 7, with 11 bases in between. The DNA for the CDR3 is TGTGCCAGCACCAAAGGACGAGAGCAGTACTTC. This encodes CASTKGREQYF. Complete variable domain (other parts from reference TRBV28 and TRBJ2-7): DVKVTQSSRYLVKRTGEKVFLECVQDMDHENMFWYRQDPGLGLRLIYFSYDVKMKEKGDIPEGYSVSREKKERFSLILESASTNQTSMYLCASTKGREQYFGPGTRLTVT.